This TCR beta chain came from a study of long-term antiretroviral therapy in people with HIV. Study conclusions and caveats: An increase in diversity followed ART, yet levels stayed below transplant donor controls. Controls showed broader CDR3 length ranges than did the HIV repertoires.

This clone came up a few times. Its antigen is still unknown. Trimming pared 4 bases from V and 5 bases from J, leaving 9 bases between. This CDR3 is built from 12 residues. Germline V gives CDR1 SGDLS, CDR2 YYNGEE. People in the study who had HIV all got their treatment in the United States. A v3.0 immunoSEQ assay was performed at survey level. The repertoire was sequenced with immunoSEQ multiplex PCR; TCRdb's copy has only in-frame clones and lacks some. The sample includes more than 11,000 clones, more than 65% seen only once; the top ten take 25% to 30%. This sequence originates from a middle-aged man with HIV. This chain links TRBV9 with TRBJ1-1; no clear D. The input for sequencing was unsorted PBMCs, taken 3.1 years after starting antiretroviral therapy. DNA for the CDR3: TGTGCCAGCAGCCCCCAAGGGACTGAAGCTTTCTTT. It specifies CASSPQGTEAFF.